Listed below are T cell receptor beta chains from one sample, sequenced in a study of blood T cell repertoires in COVID-19. The method was immunoSEQ multiplex PCR; TCRdb's version includes in-frame clones alone and lacks a portion of them. This sample has hundreds of thousands of clones, with approximately 86% found just once. The sample was peripheral blood. Source of these receptors: a man aged 55 to 70 who had recovered from COVID-19. Both conserved end residues are part of each CDR3. Fields, in order: V gene, J gene, CDR3 protein.

v_call: TRBV5-1; j_call: TRBJ2-3; cdr3_aa: CASSDQRTSGETQYF
v_call: TRBV3-1/TRBV3-2; j_call: TRBJ1-2; cdr3_aa: CASSQSNYGYTF
v_call: TRBV5-1; j_call: TRBJ1-5; cdr3_aa: CASSQEGGRQPQHF
v_call: TRBV24-1; j_call: TRBJ1-2; cdr3_aa: CATSDSNRGYGYTF
v_call: TRBV10-3; j_call: TRBJ1-3; cdr3_aa: CAISPTGVSGNTIYF
v_call: TRBV11-2; j_call: TRBJ2-5; cdr3_aa: CASSSSTETQYF
v_call: TRBV9; j_call: TRBJ1-6; cdr3_aa: CASSVGQGNSPLHF
v_call: TRBV30; j_call: TRBJ2-2; cdr3_aa: CAWSVFPAGTGELFF
v_call: TRBV18; j_call: TRBJ1-1; cdr3_aa: CASNRVGYTEAFF
v_call: TRBV5-6; j_call: TRBJ2-7; cdr3_aa: CASSFRDSRFDEQYF
v_call: TRBV3-1/TRBV3-2; j_call: TRBJ1-1; cdr3_aa: CASSQGTPGDTEAFF
v_call: TRBV30; j_call: TRBJ1-1; cdr3_aa: CAWSDPGQGWTEAFF
v_call: TRBV18; j_call: TRBJ2-5; cdr3_aa: CASSPGLGQYF
v_call: TRBV7-9; j_call: TRBJ1-2; cdr3_aa: CALWANYGYTF
v_call: TRBV19; j_call: TRBJ1-5; cdr3_aa: CASSRPQEFGRNQPQHF
v_call: TRBV7-8; j_call: TRBJ2-3; cdr3_aa: CASSLGVGGRGISTDTQYF
v_call: TRBV7-2; j_call: TRBJ1-6; cdr3_aa: CASSSRAVPYNSPLHF
v_call: TRBV6-5; j_call: TRBJ2-3; cdr3_aa: CASSYLGGGETDTQYF
v_call: TRBV12-3/TRBV12-4; j_call: TRBJ1-5; cdr3_aa: CASSFEGRQPQHF
v_call: TRBV18; j_call: TRBJ1-6; cdr3_aa: CASSPGLDSPLHF
v_call: TRBV13; j_call: TRBJ2-7; cdr3_aa: CASSPPTDYEQYF
v_call: TRBV9; j_call: TRBJ1-2; cdr3_aa: CASSGNHPTAYGYTF
v_call: TRBV18; j_call: TRBJ1-5; cdr3_aa: CASSPGQGNQPQHF
v_call: TRBV14; j_call: TRBJ1-6; cdr3_aa: CASSPGQGNNSPLHF